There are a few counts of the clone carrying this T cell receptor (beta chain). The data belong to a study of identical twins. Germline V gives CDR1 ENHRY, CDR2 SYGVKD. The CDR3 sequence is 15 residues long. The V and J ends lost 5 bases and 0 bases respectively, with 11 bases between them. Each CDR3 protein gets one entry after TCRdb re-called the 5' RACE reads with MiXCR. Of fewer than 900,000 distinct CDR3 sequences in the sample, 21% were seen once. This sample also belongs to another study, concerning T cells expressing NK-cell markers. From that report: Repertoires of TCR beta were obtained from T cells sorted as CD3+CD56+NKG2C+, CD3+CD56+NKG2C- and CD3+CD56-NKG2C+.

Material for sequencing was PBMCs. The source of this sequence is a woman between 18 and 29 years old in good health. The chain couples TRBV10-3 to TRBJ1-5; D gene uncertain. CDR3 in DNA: TGTGCCATCAGTCCTCAGATGGGTAGCAATCAGCCCCAGCATTTT. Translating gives CAISPQMGSNQPQHF.